Below, one TCR beta chain is given with its context. Both CD4+ and CD8+ T cells were negatively isolated, and TEMRA cells underwent FACS enrichment. These data come from a study of CD8 T cells in Susac syndrome. Study-level background: When blood was drawn, the patients with Susac syndrome were therapy-naive, on corticosteroids, or on intravenous immunoglobulin alone.

Random hexamers were used to reverse transcribe the RNA input (about 0.45 to 1 ug). An immunoSEQ multiplex PCR generated amplified TCR beta CDR3 products spanning 54 Vbeta and 13 Jbeta. TCRdb passed the immunoSEQ multiplex PCR reads through MiXCR, listing each CDR3 protein once. The table shows about 94,000 distinct CDR3 sequences, with 85% to 95% occurring only once. The J segment lost 3 bases and the V segment lost 5 bases, leaving 10 bases of the junction unmatched. There are 16 residues in the CDR3. Germline CDR1 SGHNT, CDR2 YYREEE (reference sequence). Sequencing was performed on CD4+ T cells from PBMCs. The J gene is TRBJ1-2, the V gene TRBV5-4, with 10 nucleotides matching TRBD1. The sequence was obtained from a human donor with Susac syndrome. CDR3 protein: CASRNIRDRGDYGYTF. In DNA, the CDR3 is TGTGCCAGCAGGAATATCCGGGACAGGGGTGACTATGGCTACACCTTC.